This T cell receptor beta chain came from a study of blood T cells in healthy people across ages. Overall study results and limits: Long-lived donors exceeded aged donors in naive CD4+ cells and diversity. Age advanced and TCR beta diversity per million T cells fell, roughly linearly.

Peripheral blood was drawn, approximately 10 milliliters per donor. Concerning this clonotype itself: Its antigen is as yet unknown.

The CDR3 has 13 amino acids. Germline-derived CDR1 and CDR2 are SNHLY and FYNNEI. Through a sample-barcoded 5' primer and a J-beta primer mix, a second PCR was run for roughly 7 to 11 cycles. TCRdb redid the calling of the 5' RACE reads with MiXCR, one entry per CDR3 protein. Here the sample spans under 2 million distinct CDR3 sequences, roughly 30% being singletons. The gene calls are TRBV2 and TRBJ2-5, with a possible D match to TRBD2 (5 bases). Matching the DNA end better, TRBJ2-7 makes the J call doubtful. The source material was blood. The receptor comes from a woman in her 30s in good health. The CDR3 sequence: CASSEQLVSEQYF. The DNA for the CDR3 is TGTGCCAGCAGTGAGCAACTAGTTTCCGAGCAGTACTTC.